What follows is one TCR beta chain and its context. This sample is part of a study of blood T cell repertoires in COVID-19. Study in general: T cells, B-cell-depleted T cells, or PBMCs supplied cDNA or gDNA.

Trimming took off 5 bases at V and 4 bases at J, with 11 bases between the two ends. Germline loops: CDR1 KGHDR, CDR2 SFDVKD. CDR3 length: 14 residues. Repertoires were generated with immunoSEQ multiplex PCR, while TCRdb's copy carries only in-frame clones and drops some. The data contain 300,000 to 400,000 clones, around 92% of them singletons. The sequence was obtained from a woman in her twenties or thirties with COVID-19, enrolled during active disease. The sequenced sample consisted of peripheral blood. V gene TRBV24-1 combines with J gene TRBJ2-1, with D perhaps TRBD2 (6 bases). Here the CDR3 reads CATSVGTPYNEQFF. CDR3 coding DNA: TGTGCCACCAGTGTGGGGACTCCTTACAATGAGCAGTTCTTC.